The sample holds a few counts of the clone carrying this T cell receptor (beta chain). Its antigen remains unknown. This CDR3 comprises 16 residues. This sample was included in a study of cytomegalovirus exposure and HLA in healthy donors. TCRdb's copy holds only in-frame clones and misses some; the assay was immunoSEQ multiplex PCR. The repertoire consists of fewer than 85,000 clones, with around 96% occurring once and the leading ten covering 1.3%. Findings and limits, study-wide: Among TCR beta chains, those listed as cytomegalovirus-associated numbered 164. Reported results showed that the classifier diagnosed cytomegalovirus status with high specificity and sensitivity. The tendency of first-cohort TCR clusters to co-occur in the 110 or so validation repertoires emerged from a later analysis. Most TCR sequences were uncommon, yet certain public TCRs appeared in many donors.

The chain uses TRBV21-1 and TRBJ2-1; the D call TRBD1 from the table was never checked on the DNA. TRBV21-1 is a pseudogene. The TCR comes from a woman aged 18-29 years in good health and CMV-seronegative. Source material: PBMCs. This CDR3 reads CASSKGAAACLDEQFF. The CDR3 DNA is TGTGCCAGCAGCAAGGGGGCCGCGGCGTGTTTAGATGAGCAGTTCTTC.